Each of the 18 T cell receptor beta chains below was sequenced from the same sample in a study of CD8 T cells in Susac syndrome. The authors reverse transcribed roughly 0.5 to 1 ug RNA with random hexamers. From the immunoSEQ multiplex PCR reads, TCRdb called clonotypes with MiXCR, one entry per CDR3 protein. The table shows roughly 130,000 distinct CDR3 sequences, with about 95% occurring only once. The sequencing input was CD4+ T cells from PBMCs. The receptors come from a human donor in good health.

V gene TRBV3-1 combines with J gene TRBJ2-3; D gene uncertain. Germline assignment: CDR1 LGHDT and CDR2 YNNKEL (reference sequence). CDR3 length: 15 amino acids. V lost 5 bases, J lost 1 base, and 13 bases lay in between. The CDR3 loop is CASSMSDLGTDTQYF. Here the CDR3 DNA reads TGTGCCAGCAGCATGTCGGACCTTGGCACAGATACGCAGTATTTT.

This clonotype came up once. V usage is TRBV14 and J usage is TRBJ2-1; D is perhaps TRBD2 (6 bases). Trimming removed 1 base from V and 2 bases from J, with 12 bases in between. The germline V gene encodes CDR1 SGHDN and CDR2 FVKESK. The CDR3 totals 16 residues. In DNA form, the CDR3 reads TGTGCCAGCAGCCAAGCACGGGAGAACCCCTACAATGAGCAGTTCTTC. This translates into CASSQARENPYNEQFF.

The V and J genes are TRBV7-2 and TRBJ2-7; D uncertain. The CDR3 extends over 13 amino acids. The V end was cut by 5 bases, the J end by 1 base, with 9 bases between. Germline V gene lookup returns CDR1 SGHTA and CDR2 FQGNSA. The CDR3 DNA follows: TGTGCCAGCAGCAAAACCCTGTCCTACGAGCAGTACTTC. This codes for CASSKTLSYEQYF.

V gene TRBV7-2 combines with J gene TRBJ2-7; D gene ambiguous. Germline loops: CDR1 SGHTA, CDR2 FQGNSA. The CDR3 covers 13 residues. V was cut by 5 bases and J by 4 bases, with 12 bases left in between. The CDR3: CASSPLIGYEQYF. Here the CDR3 DNA reads TGTGCCAGCAGCCCCTTGATAGGTTACGAGCAGTACTTC.

This clonotype was counted a single time. This sequence joins TRBV19 and TRBJ2-1; no reliable D call. CDR1 is LNHDA and CDR2 is SQIVND in the germline V gene (reference sequence). CDR3 length: 13 amino acids. Trimming took off 7 bases at V and 9 bases at J, with 16 bases between the two ends. The CDR3 DNA reads TGTGCCAGTACCCCAATTGGGCGAGGTGAGCAGTTCTTC. This translates into CASTPIGRGEQFF.

The V call is TRBV27, the J call TRBJ2-1; 10 nucleotides agree with TRBD2. V shed 4 bases, J shed 4 bases, and the junction held 7 bases outside the gene matches. The CDR3 has 16 amino acids. The V gene's germline CDR1 is MNHEY and CDR2 SMNVEV (reference sequence). CDR3 loop: CASSSHSGGYYNEQFF. DNA for the CDR3: TGTGCCAGCAGTTCGCATAGCGGGGGGTATTACAATGAGCAGTTCTTC.

As to this clonotype: The germline gene is not matched at one end of the junction; a read error may be the cause. V and J are TRBV2 and TRBJ2-6; D may be TRBD1 (6 bases). The germline V gene has CDR1 SNHLY and CDR2 FYNNEI. The CDR3 is 15 amino acids. CDR3 sequence (DNA): TGTGCCAGCAGCCCCGGGACAAGTGGGTCCAACGTCCTGACTTTC. Its translation is CASSPGTSGSNVLTF.

The chain carries TRBV6-6 and TRBJ2-7, with D possibly matching TRBD1 (5 bases). The CDR3 spans 12 residues. V was cut by 6 bases and J by 7 bases, with 13 bases left in between. CDR1 is MNHNY and CDR2 is SVGAGI in the germline V gene (reference sequence). The CDR3 coding sequence is TGTGCCAGCAGCCGTGGGGCGAAGGAGCAGTACTTC. Its protein product is CASSRGAKEQYF.

V usage is TRBV5-1 and J usage is TRBJ1-1; TRBD1 might be the D (5 bases). V was clipped by 5 bases and J by 0 bases, with 8 bases between them. CDR1 and CDR2 from the germline V gene are SGHRS and YFSETQ. The CDR3 sequence is 13 residues long. This CDR3 reads CASRVTVNTEAFF. The CDR3 region has the DNA TGCGCCAGCAGGGTGACAGTGAACACTGAAGCTTTCTTT.

This chain joins TRBV4-2 and TRBJ2-3; TRBD2 agrees at 8 bases. The CDR3 is 16 residues long. J lost 5 bases, V lost 0 bases, and 7 bases had no gene match. Germline loops: CDR1 LGHNA, CDR2 YNFKEQ. CDR3 sequence (DNA): TGTGCCAGCAGCCAAGAGGCCAGCGGGAGCGGAGATACGCAGTATTTT. It is translated as CASSQEASGSGDTQYF.

The V gene is TRBV10-3, the J gene TRBJ2-3, with D possibly TRBD2 on 5 matching bases. The germline V gene encodes CDR1 ENHRY and CDR2 SYGVKD. Trimming took off 0 bases at V and 9 bases at J, with 13 bases between the two ends. CDR3 length: 14 amino acids. Here the CDR3 reads CAISESGPPGTQYF. The CDR3 bases are TGTGCCATCAGTGAGTCCGGGCCCCCGGGGACGCAGTATTTT.

The CDR3 spells CASSLAGTGSSYEQYF. The CDR3 bases are TGTGCCAGCAGTCTCGCCGGGACGGGGAGCTCCTACGAGCAGTACTTC. The chain combines TRBV6-6 with TRBJ2-7; D is possibly TRBD1 or TRBD2 (5 bases each). The CDR3 runs to 16 residues. Between the trimmed V and J ends, which lost 5 bases and 0 bases, there was a span of 17 bases. Germline CDR1 and CDR2: MNHNY and SVGAGI (reference sequence).

The chain combines TRBV18 with TRBJ1-5, with a tentative D call TRBD1 (5 bases). The ends were cut back, 3 bases at V and 5 bases at J, with 14 bases in the middle. This CDR3 spans 15 amino acids. Per germline, CDR1 KGHSH and CDR2 LQKENI. CDR3 coding DNA: TGTGCCAGCTCACCTTTGCAGGGCGTGGATCAGCCCCAGCATTTT. Translation: CASSPLQGVDQPQHF.

The chain has TRBV2 and TRBJ2-7, with unresolved D. The germline V gene has CDR1 SNHLY and CDR2 FYNNEI. This CDR3 is 13 amino acids long. V shed 4 bases and J shed 4 bases, with 11 bases lying between them. CDR3 residues: CASSGPPPYEQYF. The CDR3, as DNA: TGTGCCAGCAGTGGGCCCCCCCCATACGAGCAGTACTTC. The entire variable domain, with the rest obtained from reference TRBV2 and TRBJ2-7, is as follows: EPEVTQTPSHQVTQMGQEVILRCVPISNHLYFYWYRQILGQKVEFLVSFYNNEISEKSEIFDDQFSVERPDGSNFTLKIRSTKLEDSAMYFCASSGPPPYEQYFGPGTRLTVT.

This chain connects TRBV15 to TRBJ1-5, with no clear D. The CDR3 loop spans 14 amino acids. Germline CDR1 reads LNHNV; CDR2 reads YYDKDF (reference sequence). V gave up 3 bases and J gave up 4 bases, with 10 bases separating them. CDR3 in amino acids: CATSRDSGNQPQHF. The CDR3 nucleotides read TGTGCCACCAGCAGGGATTCGGGGAATCAGCCCCAGCATTTT.

In its sample, this clonotype was seen once. The chain uses TRBV10-2 and TRBJ2-4; 7 bases align to TRBD2. CDR1 is WSHSY, CDR2 SAAADI, per germline. The V segment lost 8 bases and the J segment 0 bases; nucleotides outside the gene matches: 7. The CDR3 length is 15 residues. CDR3 residues: CASGGTTLAKNIQYF. The DNA for the CDR3 is TGCGCCAGCGGAGGGACTACCTTAGCCAAAAACATTCAGTACTTC.

The V gene is TRBV7-2, the J gene TRBJ2-2, with D perhaps being TRBD1 or TRBD2 (5 bases each). V shed 11 bases and J shed 6 bases, with 7 bases lying between them. The CDR3 is 10 amino acids. CDR1 and CDR2 (germline): SGHTA, FQGNSA. CDR3 DNA sequence: TGTGCCGAGGGACCCGGGGAGCTGTTTTTT. This codes for CAEGPGELFF.

In DNA, the CDR3 is TGTGCCAGCTCATCGTACCAAGAGACCCAGTACTTC. Translation gives CASSSYQETQYF. The chain recombines TRBV18 with TRBJ2-5; no firm D call. The germline V gene has CDR1 KGHSH and CDR2 LQKENI. This CDR3 is built from 12 residues. Trimming removed 5 bases from V and 0 bases from J, with 4 bases in between.